Shown below are 32 T cell receptor beta chains from a single sample sequenced in a study of response to subunit inactivated influenza vaccine. Each CDR3 protein gets one entry after TCRdb re-called the RT-PCR reads with MiXCR. The data show fewer than 600,000 distinct CDR3 sequences, 7.2% seen once. The sequences come from PBMCs from blood, collected less than 30 months after vaccination. The receptor source for this set is a man aged 45 to 75 who received an inactivated influenza vaccine.

This rearrangement joins TRBV12-3 or TRBV12-4 to TRBJ2-7; 10 nucleotides match TRBD1. V was clipped by 4 bases and J by 9 bases; unmatched bases: 9. The CDR3 covers 14 residues. The CDR3 DNA is TGTGCCAGCAGTTCGCCGGGACAGGGGTTCGTGCAGTACTTC. Protein: CASSSPGQGFVQYF.

This clonotype was counted a few times. The CDR3 here is CSARDSGQSGETQYF. DNA of the CDR3: TGCAGTGCTAGAGATTCGGGACAGAGCGGGGAGACCCAGTACTTC. The chain couples TRBV20-1 to TRBJ2-5, with D possibly matching TRBD1 (7 bases). V lost 0 bases and J 5 bases, leaving 16 bases between the germline ends. This CDR3 is 15 amino acids long. Looked up from germline, CDR1 is DFQATT and CDR2 is SNEGSKA (reference sequence).

This clonotype appeared a few times. This chain connects TRBV2 to TRBJ2-1; 8 positions agree with TRBD2. Germline CDR1 reads SNHLY; CDR2 reads FYNNEI. The CDR3 length is 14 residues. Losses at the gene ends were 6 bases for V and 2 bases for J; bases not matched to a gene: 3. Here the CDR3 reads CASRPGGAYNEQFF. The CDR3 DNA follows: TGTGCCAGCAGGCCCGGGGGGGCCTACAATGAGCAGTTCTTC. The full variable domain, its missing parts supplied by reference TRBV2 and TRBJ2-1, is EPEVTQTPSHQVTQMGQEVILRCVPISNHLYFYWYRQILGQKVEFLVSFYNNEISEKSEIFDDQFSVERPDGSNFTLKIRSTKLEDSAMYFCASRPGGAYNEQFFGPGTRLTVL.

This clonotype has at least ten counts. This rearrangement joins TRBV12-3 or TRBV12-4 to TRBJ2-2, with D unresolved. V lost 0 bases and J lost 3, with 8 bases in between. This CDR3 spans 15 amino acids. In nucleotides, the CDR3 is TGTGCCAGCAGTTTAGCGCCTGAGGACACCGGGGAGCTGTTTTTT. Protein product: CASSLAPEDTGELFF.

This clonotype was detected ten times or more. The chain couples TRBV21-1 to TRBJ2-1; TRBD1 was called by the table and not checked on the DNA. TRBV21-1 is listed as a pseudogene. The CDR3 consists of 17 residues. CDR3 sequence reads: CASSNPRGTGASNEQFF. The CDR3 nucleotides are TGTGCCAGCAGCAACCCGAGGGGGACAGGGGCTAGCAATGAGCAGTTCTTC.

There are many counts of this clonotype. The V and J genes are TRBV20-1 and TRBJ2-1, with a tentative D call TRBD1 (6 bases). The CDR3 contains 11 residues. Germline CDR1 is DFQATT and CDR2 is SNEGSKA (reference sequence). The V and J ends lost 6 bases and 12 bases respectively, with 15 bases between them. This CDR3 is CSALSDRRQFF. As DNA, the CDR3 is TGCAGTGCCCTGTCGGACAGAAGGCAGTTCTTC.

This clonotype was seen a few times. The rearrangement joins TRBV6-5 to TRBJ2-5, with D tentatively TRBD2 (6 bases). Trimming pared 2 bases from V and 0 bases from J, leaving 16 bases between. Germline CDR1 is MNHEY and CDR2 is SVGAGI. There are 17 residues in the CDR3. The DNA of the CDR3 is TGTGCCAGCAGTTACGGGGGTGGGGGGACGTACCAAGAGACCCAGTACTTC. This encodes CASSYGGGGTYQETQYF.

The V gene is TRBV5-1, the J gene TRBJ1-1; TRBD1 might be the D (6 bases). CDR1 is SGHRS, CDR2 YFSETQ, per germline. This CDR3 has 16 residues. Trimming shortened V by 0 bases and J by 4 bases, and 16 bases separated the two germline ends. In DNA, the CDR3 is TGCGCCAGCAGCTTGGCGGAGACAGGACCAAGCACTGAAGCTTTCTTT. It is translated as CASSLAETGPSTEAFF.

In DNA form, the CDR3 reads TGTGCCAGCAGCAAAGGACAGCAGAACACTGAAGCTTTCTTT. It is translated as CASSKGQQNTEAFF. The chain joins TRBV5-4 to TRBJ1-1, with a possible D match to TRBD1 (6 bases). The CDR3 totals 14 residues. The germline V and J ends were trimmed by 4 bases and 1 base, with 11 bases remaining between them. Germline-derived CDR1 and CDR2 are SGHNT and YYREEE (reference sequence).

The chain couples TRBV7-2 to TRBJ2-3; D is possibly TRBD1 (6 bases). Germline CDR1 is SGHTA and CDR2 is FQGNSA. Trimming shortened V by 4 bases and J by 2 bases, and 19 bases separated the two germline ends. CDR3 length: 17 residues. The CDR3 loop reads CASSSGWGQGHTDTQYF. Written as DNA, the CDR3 is TGTGCCAGCAGCTCCGGATGGGGGCAAGGGCACACAGATACGCAGTATTTT.

The chain uses TRBV20-1 and TRBJ1-2; a possible D gene is TRBD1 (6 bases). CDR3 size: 13 residues. Germline CDR1 DFQATT, CDR2 SNEGSKA (reference sequence). V lost 6 bases and J 4 bases, leaving 15 bases between the germline ends. CDR3: CSALDRQTYGYTF. The CDR3 bases are TGCAGTGCCCTAGACAGGCAGACCTATGGCTACACCTTC.

There are a few counts of this clonotype. This rearrangement joins TRBV27 to TRBJ2-7; TRBD1 agrees at 10 bases. Germline loops: CDR1 MNHEY, CDR2 SMNVEV (reference sequence). The CDR3 length is 13 residues. V lost 5 bases and J lost 7; bases outside the gene matches: 5. In DNA, the CDR3 is TGTGCCAGCAGTCGCGGACAGGGGGGAGAGCAGTACTTC. It specifies CASSRGQGGEQYF.

This sequence joins TRBV4-2 and TRBJ2-1; 8 positions agree with TRBD1. V lost 1 base, J lost 8 bases, and 7 bases stayed unmatched. This CDR3 comprises 15 residues. The germline V gene encodes CDR1 LGHNA and CDR2 YNFKEQ. CDR3 residues: CASSQGQGAGYEQFF. In DNA form, the CDR3 reads TGTGCCAGCAGCCAAGGCCAGGGGGCGGGCTATGAGCAGTTCTTC.

The chain is built from TRBV9 and TRBJ2-3; D is perhaps TRBD1 (6 bases). The CDR3 length is 16 residues. Germline-derived CDR1 and CDR2 are SGDLS and YYNGEE. Trimming took 4 bases from V and 4 from J, leaving 19 bases between them. The CDR3, as DNA: TGTGCCAGCAGCATTGGACCTGGGGGCTCGGCAGATACGCAGTATTTT. It is translated as CASSIGPGGSADTQYF.

The V and J genes are TRBV20-1 and TRBJ2-7; 7 bases are shared with TRBD2. The V and J ends lost 1 base and 2 bases, in that order; junction bases with no gene match: 2. Germline V gene sequence: CDR1 DFQATT, CDR2 SNEGSKA (reference sequence). CDR3 length: 13 residues. The CDR3 reads CSARGAGPYEQYF. The CDR3 bases are TGCAGTGCTAGAGGAGCGGGGCCCTACGAGCAGTACTTC.

A few counts support this clonotype. J is TRBJ2-7 and V is TRBV7-8; 13 bases align to TRBD2. Germline V lookup: CDR1 SGHVS, CDR2 FQNEAQ. The ends lost 2 bases at V and 5 bases at J; junction bases unmatched: 6. This CDR3 spans 16 amino acids. The CDR3 nucleotides read TGTGCCAGCAGCTTATACAGACTAGCGGGAGGCAACGAGCAGTACTTC. Protein product: CASSLYRLAGGNEQYF.

The chain uses TRBV18 and TRBJ1-3; D remains ambiguous. The V and J ends lost 3 bases and 1 base respectively, with 13 bases between them. Germline V gene sequence: CDR1 KGHSH, CDR2 LQKENI. This CDR3 spans 16 amino acids. For the CDR3, the DNA is TGTGCCAGCTCACCCCAGAGACCCATTTCTGGAAACACCATATATTTT. This translates into CASSPQRPISGNTIYF.

This clonotype showed up just a few times. The chain combines TRBV9 with TRBJ1-4; no definite D call. CDR1 is SGDLS and CDR2 is YYNGEE in the germline V gene. The V gene lost 0 bases and the J gene lost 2 bases, with 11 bases spanning the gap. This CDR3 is built from 16 residues. This CDR3 is CASSVAPGVTNEKLFF. The CDR3 nucleotides are TGTGCCAGCAGCGTAGCTCCTGGGGTGACTAATGAAAAACTGTTTTTT.

The CDR3 loop reads CASNPRVASGNSGTQYF. DNA for the CDR3: TGCGCCAGCAACCCTCGCGTGGCTAGCGGGAATTCGGGTACGCAGTATTTT. The chain couples TRBV5-1 to TRBJ2-3, with TRBD2 matching over 9 bases. Germline V gene sequence: CDR1 SGHRS, CDR2 YFSETQ. This CDR3 has 17 amino acids. Trimming at V came to 6 bases and at J to 8 bases, leaving 19 bases not matched to a gene.

This CDR3 is CASSERENTEAFF. The CDR3, as DNA: TGTGCCAGCAGTGAAAGAGAGAACACTGAAGCTTTCTTT. The gene calls are TRBV2 and TRBJ1-1; D gene uncertain. Trimming left V 2 bases short and J 1 base short, with 5 bases between. The CDR3 extends over 13 amino acids. Germline-derived CDR1 and CDR2 are SNHLY and FYNNEI.

A few counts support this clonotype. The chain joins TRBV5-1 to TRBJ2-5, with D maybe TRBD1 (6 bases). The V gene's germline CDR1 is SGHRS and CDR2 YFSETQ. Trimming shortened V by 3 bases and J by 3 bases, and 9 bases separated the two germline ends. The CDR3 runs to 13 residues. The CDR3 DNA sequence: TGCGCCAGCAGCTGGAACAGGGAAGAGACCCAGTACTTC. Translated, it gives CASSWNREETQYF.

This clonotype was observed a few times. The chain links TRBV13 to TRBJ2-1; 9 bases fit TRBD2. V was clipped by 5 bases and J by 0 bases; unmatched bases: 5. The CDR3 covers 16 residues. In germline, CDR1 is PRHDT, CDR2 FYEKMQ (reference sequence). CDR3 protein: CASSPPSGNSYNEQFF. The CDR3 DNA follows: TGTGCCAGCAGCCCTCCTAGCGGGAACTCCTACAATGAGCAGTTCTTC.

The genes are TRBV7-9 and TRBJ2-7, with 9 nucleotides matching TRBD1. Germline assignment: CDR1 SEHNR and CDR2 FQNEAQ (reference sequence). The CDR3 runs 15 residues. Trimming removed 2 bases from V and 6 bases from J; junction bases left unmatched: 8. CDR3 amino acids: CASSLSGTGTVEQYF. CDR3 DNA sequence: TGTGCCAGCAGCTTAAGTGGGACAGGGACGGTCGAGCAGTACTTC.

The rearrangement links TRBV20-1 to TRBJ2-7, with D uncertain. The germline V and J ends were trimmed by 6 bases and 3 bases, with 15 bases remaining between them. The CDR3 consists of 13 residues. Per the germline V gene, CDR1 is DFQATT and CDR2 is SNEGSKA (reference sequence). DNA of the CDR3: TGCAGTGCACGGCCCCTCACGGGCTACGAGCAGTACTTC. Translated, it gives CSARPLTGYEQYF.

This clonotype was observed many times. V is TRBV20-1 and J is TRBJ2-7, with D perhaps matching TRBD1 (6 bases). V was clipped by 1 base and J by 4 bases, with 14 bases between them. Germline lookup yields CDR1 DFQATT and CDR2 SNEGSKA (reference sequence). This CDR3 comprises 14 residues. CDR3 DNA sequence: TGCAGTGCTAGAGGGGACACCAGAGCTTACGAGCAGTACTTC. Translated: CSARGDTRAYEQYF.

This clonotype showed up many times. The chain is built from TRBV4-1 and TRBJ1-4, with D possibly matching TRBD1 (5 bases). This CDR3 region has 15 residues. Germline CDR1 is MGHRA and CDR2 is YSYEKL. V lost 0 bases to trimming and J lost 11 bases, with 16 bases between them. The CDR3 here is CASSQDKSGVTKLFF. The CDR3 DNA reads TGCGCCAGCAGCCAAGATAAGTCGGGGGTAACTAAACTGTTTTTT.

There are a few counts of this clonotype. This chain links TRBV5-1 with TRBJ1-1; 7 bases match TRBD1. The CDR3 length is 15 residues. Germline CDR1 is SGHRS and CDR2 is YFSETQ. V shed 4 bases, J shed 0 bases, and the junction held 6 bases outside the gene matches. CDR3 residues: CASSPWDRMNTEAFF. CDR3 bases: TGCGCCAGCAGCCCGTGGGACAGAATGAACACTGAAGCTTTCTTT. The complete variable domain, with remaining parts taken from reference TRBV5-1 and TRBJ1-1, reads KAGVTQTPRYLIKTRGQQVTLSCSPISGHRSVSWYQQTPGQGLQFLFEYFSETQRNKGNFPGRFSGRQFSNSRSEMNVSTLELGDSALYLCASSPWDRMNTEAFFGQGTRLTVV.

This clonotype was counted between two and nine times. The rearrangement joins TRBV20-1 to TRBJ1-3; D uncertain. The germline gives CDR1 DFQATT, CDR2 SNEGSKA (reference sequence). This CDR3 spans 13 amino acids. The V gene lost 4 bases and the J gene lost 0 bases, with 7 bases spanning the gap. The CDR3 region has the DNA TGCAGTGCTACGGTGATCTCTGGAAACACCATATATTTT. Translating it yields CSATVISGNTIYF.

DNA for the CDR3: TGTGCCAGCAGTTCGGGGGAGAGCTCCTACAATGAGCAGTTCTTC. This translates into CASSSGESSYNEQFF. The V call is TRBV28, the J call TRBJ2-1; tentative D call: TRBD2 (6 bases). V was trimmed by 4 bases and J by 0 bases, leaving 10 bases between them. Germline assignment: CDR1 MDHEN and CDR2 SYDVKM. This CDR3 has 15 residues.

This clonotype was found many times. This sequence joins TRBV20-1 and TRBJ2-7; perhaps TRBD2 as D (7 bases). In germline, CDR1 is DFQATT, CDR2 SNEGSKA (reference sequence). V gave up 2 bases and J gave up 3 bases, with 14 bases separating them. This CDR3 is built from 14 residues. CDR3 amino acids: CSARFAGAHYEQYF. For the CDR3, the DNA is TGCAGTGCTAGATTTGCGGGGGCCCACTACGAGCAGTACTTC.

This clonotype has a handful of counts. The J gene is TRBJ2-1, the V gene TRBV6-1; D ambiguous. V lost 7 bases, J lost 7 bases, and 17 bases lay in between. Germline CDR1 reads MNHNS; CDR2 reads SASEGT. The CDR3 is made up of 14 amino acids. CDR3 nucleotides: TGTGCCAGCATCGGCAGTCCCGGGTTTAATGAGCAGTTCTTC. This translates into CASIGSPGFNEQFF.

The sample holds many counts of this clonotype. J is TRBJ1-5 and V is TRBV29-1; no reliable D call. The CDR3 has 13 amino acids. The V gene lost 6 bases and the J gene lost 5 bases, with 14 bases spanning the gap. Germline V gene data show CDR1 as SQVTM and CDR2 as ANQGSEA. The CDR3 bases are TGCAGCGTCGGGCCCCGGGGAGATCAGCCCCAGCATTTT. It translates to CSVGPRGDQPQHF.